This T cell receptor (beta chain) was documented in a study of blood T cell repertoires in COVID-19. The CDR3 has 15 residues. Germline trimming cut 3 bases from V and 2 bases from J; bases unmatched to any gene: 6. Looked up from germline, CDR1 is LNHDA and CDR2 is SQIVND (reference sequence). The table came from immunoSEQ multiplex PCR; TCRdb's copy has only in-frame clones and leaves some out. The table has a few hundred thousand clones, 80% to 90% seen once; the top ten hold roughly a tenth. The sample comprised peripheral blood. The chain couples TRBV19 to TRBJ1-2; TRBD1 matches 7 bases. The receptor was derived from a woman older than 75 with acute or convalescent COVID-19. The CDR3 region is CASSIPGRGNYGYTF. In DNA, the CDR3 is TGTGCCAGTAGTATTCCAGGCAGGGGGAACTATGGCTACACCTTC. The complete variable domain, with remaining parts taken from reference TRBV19 and TRBJ1-2, reads DGGITQSPKYLFRKEGQNVTLSCEQNLNHDAMYWYRQDPGQGLRLIYYSQIVNDFQKGDIAEGYSVSREKKESFPLTVTSAQKNPTAFYLCASSIPGRGNYGYTFGSGTRLTVV.